The next 30 T cell receptor beta chains were all read from a single sample in a study of cytomegalovirus exposure and HLA in healthy donors listed by TCRdb under 2017. Library creation used the immunoSEQ multiplex PCR assay. A mixture of 60 forward primers for TCR Vbeta segments and 13 reverse primers for TCR Jbeta segments was used in the multiplex PCR. Sourced from immuneACCESS, this table was stored by TCRdb with only in-frame sequences that have V and J called. A share of the clones is absent; for the studies checked, an unresolved V gene accounts for under half, and the remainder has no known explanation. This sample comprises over 150,000 clones, 70% to 90% of them detected only once. In total, the top ten clones hold under 5% of the sample. The source material was PBMCs. The receptor source for this set is a girl aged 10 to 17 in good health and CMV-seropositive.

The V and J genes are TRBV6-1 and TRBJ2-1; D gene ambiguous. CDR3 length equals 14 residues. CDR1 and CDR2 from the germline V gene are MNHNS and SASEGT. The germline V and J ends were trimmed by 8 bases and 1 base, with 12 bases remaining between them. CDR3 region: CASQDRISYNEQFF. CDR3 DNA: TGTGCCAGCCAGGATCGGATTTCCTACAATGAGCAGTTCTTC.

The V and J genes are TRBV19 and TRBJ1-1; 9 bases map to TRBD1. The CDR3 is 13 amino acids. CDR1 and CDR2 from the germline V gene are LNHDA and SQIVND (reference sequence). Trimming took 1 base from V and 8 from J; bases not matched to a gene: 2. CDR3 protein: CASSIGTGGEAFF. The CDR3 DNA reads TGTGCCAGTAGTATAGGTACAGGGGGCGAAGCTTTCTTT. The entire variable domain, with the rest obtained from reference TRBV19 and TRBJ1-1, is as follows: DGGITQSPKYLFRKEGQNVTLSCEQNLNHDAMYWYRQDPGQGLRLIYYSQIVNDFQKGDIAEGYSVSREKKESFPLTVTSAQKNPTAFYLCASSIGTGGEAFFGQGTRLTVV.

The chain recombines TRBV25-1 with TRBJ1-2; D is uncertain. The CDR3 spans 11 residues. Trimming shortened V by 2 bases and J by 6 bases, and 4 bases separated the two germline ends. CDR1 is MGHDK, CDR2 SYGVNS, per germline. In DNA form, the CDR3 reads TGTGCCAGCAGTGAACAAAATGGCTACACCTTC. Its protein product is CASSEQNGYTF.

This clone has a single count. The chain couples TRBV6-1 to TRBJ2-1, with D maybe TRBD1 (6 bases). Germline loops: CDR1 MNHNS, CDR2 SASEGT. Trimming removed 6 bases at V and 3 bases at J, with 12 bases between. This CDR3 has 14 amino acids. In nucleotides, the CDR3 is TGTGCCAGCAGGACAGGCGGCAGCTACAATGAGCAGTTCTTC. This sequence encodes CASRTGGSYNEQFF.

The chain has TRBV12-5 and TRBJ1-2; a weak D match, TRBD1 (5 bases). Germline CDR1 LGHNT, CDR2 FRNRAP. V was cut by 6 bases and J by 3 bases, with 23 bases left in between. The CDR3 is 17 amino acids. CDR3 bases: TGTGCTAGTGGACGAAAAACCGGGACCCCGGGGGACTATGGCTACACCTTC. Translation: CASGRKTGTPGDYGYTF.

The CDR3 sequence is CASRRLGHYEQYF. CDR3 DNA sequence: TGTGCCAGCAGGAGGTTGGGGCACTACGAGCAGTACTTC. The rearrangement joins TRBV6-5 to TRBJ2-7; weak D call: TRBD1 (5 bases). The germline gives CDR1 MNHEY, CDR2 SVGAGI. V dropped 6 bases and J dropped 3 bases, with 12 bases sitting between them. The CDR3 contains 13 residues.

The CDR3 region is CASSVSERSGNTIYF. The CDR3 coding sequence is TGTGCCAGCAGCGTATCTGAGCGCTCTGGAAACACCATATATTTT. This chain links TRBV9 with TRBJ1-3; D is unclear. V lost 1 base to trimming and J lost 0 bases, with 8 bases between them. Germline V gene sequence: CDR1 SGDLS, CDR2 YYNGEE. This CDR3 has 15 residues.

On this clone: The sample carries other DNA sequences with the same CDR3. The rearrangement links TRBV18 to TRBJ2-1; a weak D match, TRBD1 (6 bases). The CDR3 is made up of 14 amino acids. V lost 3 bases and J lost 3, with 9 bases in between. Germline loops: CDR1 KGHSH, CDR2 LQKENI. The CDR3 loop is CASSPAGVYNEQFF. DNA for the CDR3: TGTGCCAGCTCACCGGCAGGGGTCTACAATGAGCAGTTCTTC.

The chain has TRBV5-4 and TRBJ1-2; 8 bases fit TRBD1. This CDR3 has 12 amino acids. The trim removed 7 bases at V and 5 bases at J, leaving 4 bases unmatched. The V gene's germline CDR1 is SGHNT and CDR2 YYREEE (reference sequence). The CDR3 loop reads CASAGTGYGYTF. DNA of the CDR3: TGTGCCAGCGCCGGGACAGGATATGGCTACACCTTC.

The genes are TRBV6-1 and TRBJ2-2, with D possibly matching TRBD2 (5 bases). This CDR3 has 16 residues. V was cut by 4 bases and J by 5 bases, with 17 bases left in between. The germline CDR1 and CDR2 sequences are MNHNS and SASEGT. CDR3 residues: CASSVRTGGKTGELFF. The CDR3 DNA reads TGTGCCAGCAGTGTAAGGACCGGAGGCAAAACCGGGGAGCTGTTTTTT.

J is TRBJ2-7 and V is TRBV14, with a tentative D call TRBD1 (5 bases). With 3 bases removed from V and 9 bases from J, the gap between germline ends came to 15 bases. CDR3 length equals 13 residues. Germline V lookup: CDR1 SGHDN, CDR2 FVKESK. This CDR3 reads CASSHSTGPGQYF. Written as DNA, the CDR3 is TGTGCCAGCAGCCACTCTACAGGTCCGGGGCAGTACTTC.

The chain employs TRBV19 and TRBJ2-1; weak D call: TRBD2 (5 bases). Germline CDR1 is LNHDA and CDR2 is SQIVND (reference sequence). Trimming took off 4 bases at V and 9 bases at J, with 16 bases between the two ends. The CDR3 runs 14 residues. The CDR3 DNA follows: TGTGCCAGTAGTACCCGAATCGGGAACGCTGAGCAGTTCTTC. It codes for CASSTRIGNAEQFF.

The rearrangement uses TRBV10-3 and TRBJ2-3; TRBD1 is a possible D gene (5 bases). This CDR3 is built from 13 residues. Deletions cut 10 bases from V and 0 bases from J, with 11 bases between. Looked up from germline, CDR1 is ENHRY and CDR2 is SYGVKD. CDR3 bases: TGTGCCACACAGGACGCTAGCACAGATACGCAGTATTTT. It is translated as CATQDASTDTQYF.

V and J are TRBV4-1 and TRBJ1-3, with TRBD1 matching 8 bases. The CDR3 totals 15 residues. Trimming took 4 bases from V and 4 from J; bases not matched to a gene: 6. CDR1 and CDR2 from the germline V gene are MGHRA and YSYEKL. The CDR3 here is CASSPQDRDGNTIYF. DNA for the CDR3: TGCGCCAGCAGCCCGCAGGACAGGGACGGAAACACCATATATTTT.

The rearrangement links TRBV5-1 to TRBJ1-2; D is unclear. The CDR3 has 14 amino acids. V lost 4 bases to trimming and J lost 0 bases, with 10 bases between them. The germline CDR1 and CDR2 sequences are SGHRS and YFSETQ. CDR3 protein: CASSPDTSNYGYTF. CDR3 DNA sequence: TGCGCCAGCAGCCCCGACACTTCTAACTATGGCTACACCTTC.

This clone was counted once. At one of its ends the junction is not consistent with the germline gene, which may arise from a read error. The V and J genes are TRBV6-5 and TRBJ2-7; 7 nucleotides match TRBD1. The CDR3 is 13 amino acids. Germline CDR1 MNHEY, CDR2 SVGAGI. The CDR3 spells CASSRDSPKYSLF. The CDR3 nucleotides read TGTGCCAGCAGTAGGGACAGCCCTAAGTACTCCCTCTTC.

V usage is TRBV4-1 and J usage is TRBJ2-1; the D gene is possibly TRBD1 (6 bases). CDR1 is MGHRA and CDR2 is YSYEKL in the germline V gene. CDR3 length equals 14 residues. The V and J ends lost 1 base and 5 bases respectively, with 9 bases between them. DNA of the CDR3: TGCGCCAGCAGCCAAGCCAGGGGAAACAATGAGCAGTTCTTC. It codes for CASSQARGNNEQFF.

V is TRBV9 and J is TRBJ1-4; D call uncertain. The germline V gene encodes CDR1 SGDLS and CDR2 YYNGEE. The ends were cut back, 5 bases at V and 8 bases at J, with 28 bases in the middle. The CDR3 has 18 amino acids. The CDR3 reads CASSNSSGVNIRGEKLFF. The CDR3 nucleotides read TGTGCCAGCAGTAACTCCTCGGGCGTAAATATCCGCGGGGAAAAACTGTTTTTT. Full variable domain (missing parts from reference TRBV9 and TRBJ1-4): DSGVTQTPKHLITATGQRVTLRCSPRSGDLSVYWYQQSLDQGLQFLIQYYNGEERAKGNILERFSAQQFPDLHSELNLSSLELGDSALYFCASSNSSGVNIRGEKLFFGSGTQLSVL.

The chain links TRBV10-2 to TRBJ2-5; 8 nucleotides line up with TRBD1. The CDR3 length is 14 residues. V lost 6 bases, J lost 1 base, and 4 bases stayed unmatched. The germline V gene encodes CDR1 WSHSY and CDR2 SAAADI. The CDR3 protein is CASRDRDAQETQYF. CDR3 coding DNA: TGCGCCAGCAGGGACAGGGATGCCCAAGAGACCCAGTACTTC.

This clone came up a few times. The J gene is TRBJ2-7, the V gene TRBV7-8; TRBD1 aligns across 7 bases. CDR3 size: 14 residues. Germline CDR1 and CDR2: SGHVS and FQNEAQ. V dropped 5 bases and J dropped 4; count of bases not matched to a gene: 8. CDR3 DNA sequence: TGTGCCAGCAGCCACGGTAGGGGGCCTTACGAGCAGTACTTC. This encodes CASSHGRGPYEQYF.

The rearrangement links TRBV11-1 to TRBJ2-3, with 8 bases fitting TRBD1. The CDR3 has 15 amino acids. From germline, CDR1 is SGHAT and CDR2 FQDESV (reference sequence). Trimming cost V 3 bases and J 5 bases; bases outside gene matches: 7. The CDR3 spells CASSFQGAWGDTQYF. The CDR3 DNA follows: TGTGCCAGCAGCTTCCAGGGGGCATGGGGAGATACGCAGTATTTT.

V gene TRBV10-3 combines with J gene TRBJ1-1, with D hard to call. Germline CDR1 and CDR2: ENHRY and SYGVKD. CDR3 length: 14 amino acids. Trimming left V 6 bases short and J 1 base short, with 12 bases between. The CDR3 nucleotides are TGTGCCATCAGCATGGCCGTAACGAACACTGAAGCTTTCTTT. Translation: CAISMAVTNTEAFF.

V gene TRBV5-1 combines with J gene TRBJ2-1, with TRBD1 matching 7 bases. Germline V gives CDR1 SGHRS, CDR2 YFSETQ. The J segment lost 8 bases and the V segment lost 3 bases, leaving 5 bases of the junction unmatched. The CDR3 is made up of 13 amino acids. CDR3 nucleotides: TGCGCCAGCAGCTGGGACAGAAAATATGAGCAGTTCTTC. Translation: CASSWDRKYEQFF. Combining the CDR3 with reference TRBV5-1 and TRBJ2-1 gives the whole variable domain KAGVTQTPRYLIKTRGQQVTLSCSPISGHRSVSWYQQTPGQGLQFLFEYFSETQRNKGNFPGRFSGRQFSNSRSEMNVSTLELGDSALYLCASSWDRKYEQFFGPGTRLTVL.

This clone was found a few times. The rearrangement links TRBV5-1 to TRBJ2-7; the match to TRBD1 covers 7 bases. From germline, CDR1 is SGHRS and CDR2 YFSETQ. This CDR3 has 14 residues. V trimming: 3 bases; J trimming: 3 bases; junction bases outside the gene matches: 6. Here the CDR3 reads CASSYRQGYYEQYF. In DNA, the CDR3 is TGCGCCAGCAGCTATCGACAGGGATACTACGAGCAGTACTTC.

In its sample, this clone was seen once. The chain carries TRBV12-5 and TRBJ1-6; 10 nucleotides align to TRBD1. The V segment lost 0 bases and the J segment 8 bases; nucleotides outside the gene matches: 10. Germline V gene data show CDR1 as LGHNT and CDR2 as FRNRAP. The CDR3 is made up of 18 amino acids. The CDR3 DNA sequence: TGTGCTAGTGGTTTGGTAAGGGGTAGGGACAGGGGTTATTCACCCCTCCACTTT. Protein product: CASGLVRGRDRGYSPLHF. Filled out from reference TRBV12-5 and TRBJ1-6, the complete variable domain reads DARVTQTPRHKVTEMGQEVTMRCQPILGHNTVFWYRQTMMQGLELLAYFRNRAPLDDSGMPKDRFSAEMPDATLATLKIQPSEPRDSAVYFCASGLVRGRDRGYSPLHFGNGTRLTVT.

This sequence joins TRBV7-3 and TRBJ2-6, with TRBD1 identical over 10 bases. V trimming: 4 bases; J trimming: 3 bases; junction bases outside the gene matches: 6. CDR3 length: 17 residues. Germline-derived CDR1 and CDR2 are SGHTA and FQGTGA. CDR3 sequence (DNA): TGTGCCAGCAGCTCGGGACAGGGGAGGGGTGGGGCCAACGTCCTGACTTTC. Translation gives CASSSGQGRGGANVLTF. Variable domain in full (rest from reference TRBV7-3 and TRBJ2-6): GAGVSQTPSNKVTEKGKYVELRCDPISGHTALYWYRQSLGQGPEFLIYFQGTGAADDSGLPNDRFFAVRPEGSVSTLKIQRTERGDSAVYLCASSSGQGRGGANVLTFGAGSRLTVL.

This clone was seen a few times. J is TRBJ2-7 and V is TRBV21-1; the table's D gene call, TRBD2, was not cross checked with the DNA. TRBV21-1 counts as a pseudogene. CDR3 length: 15 amino acids. The CDR3 protein is CASSNRCLASYEQYF. The CDR3 bases are TGTGCCAGCAGCAACCGATGTTTAGCTAGCTACGAGCAGTACTTC.

The J gene is TRBJ1-2, the V gene TRBV11-1, with TRBD1 matching 9 bases. Germline values: CDR1 SGHAT, CDR2 FQDESV (reference sequence). The CDR3 extends over 14 amino acids. V lost 5 bases, J lost 2 bases, and 3 bases stayed unmatched. The CDR3 DNA follows: TGTGCCAGCAGCAGGGACAGGGACAACTATGGCTACACCTTC. Encoded protein: CASSRDRDNYGYTF.

The chain links TRBV20-1 to TRBJ1-3; the D is unclear. The V end was cut by 4 bases, the J end by 4 bases, with 5 bases between. The CDR3 totals 11 residues. Germline CDR1 and CDR2: DFQATT and SNEGSKA (reference sequence). The CDR3 loop reads CSANRGNTIYF. The CDR3 bases are TGCAGTGCTAACAGAGGAAACACCATATATTTT.

The genes are TRBV28 and TRBJ1-4; possibly TRBD1 for D (6 bases). Trimming shortened V by 3 bases and J by 6 bases, and 14 bases separated the two germline ends. Germline V gene data show CDR1 as MDHEN and CDR2 as SYDVKM. The CDR3 runs 15 residues. The CDR3 protein is CASSLFQGNDEKLFF. For the CDR3, the DNA is TGTGCCAGCAGTTTGTTCCAGGGGAATGATGAAAAACTGTTTTTT.